A single sample gave rise to the 20 T cell receptor beta chains below, sequenced in a study of T cell responses to AZD1222 COVID-19 vaccine. Some clones are missing from TCRdb's copy, which holds only in-frame ones; the method was immunoSEQ multiplex PCR. There are some 120,000 clones in the sample; more than 80% occur only once, and almost 5.5% lies in the top ten. This specimen consisted of peripheral blood, obtained on day 0 of AZD1222 vaccination. These TCRs come from an adult in good health.

The chain joins TRBV27 to TRBJ2-1, with D perhaps assigned TRBD1 or TRBD2 (5 bases each). V was pared by 6 bases and J by 7 bases, with 16 bases between. Germline V gene lookup returns CDR1 MNHEY and CDR2 SMNVEV (reference sequence). The CDR3 totals 14 residues. Written as DNA, the CDR3 is TGTGCCAGCAGCCCATCCAATTGGGGGAATGAGCAGTTCTTC. As protein: CASSPSNWGNEQFF.

The chain has TRBV18 and TRBJ1-2, with D hard to call. CDR3 size: 15 residues. Germline values: CDR1 KGHSH, CDR2 LQKENI. Trimming removed 3 bases at V and 2 bases at J, with 13 bases between. The CDR3 DNA follows: TGTGCCAGCTCACCTCGGACGGGATTAAACTATGGCTACACCTTC. Encoded protein: CASSPRTGLNYGYTF.

This clone occurred once. The V and J genes are TRBV19 and TRBJ1-1, with D maybe TRBD1 (6 bases). The CDR3 has 15 amino acids. Trimming shortened V by 1 base and J by 6 bases, and 15 bases separated the two germline ends. CDR1 LNHDA and CDR2 SQIVND come from the germline V gene (reference sequence). The CDR3 reads CASSIGQWGAAEAFF. As DNA, the CDR3 is TGTGCCAGTAGTATAGGCCAGTGGGGGGCCGCTGAAGCTTTCTTT.

The rearrangement uses TRBV9 and TRBJ1-3; D gene uncertain. The germline V gene encodes CDR1 SGDLS and CDR2 YYNGEE. V was clipped by 0 bases and J by 0 bases, with 4 bases between them. CDR3 length: 14 amino acids. The CDR3 loop is CASSVVDSGNTIYF. CDR3 DNA: TGTGCCAGCAGCGTAGTAGACTCTGGAAACACCATATATTTT.

The rearrangement joins TRBV27 to TRBJ1-6, with 8 nucleotides matching TRBD1. Germline values: CDR1 MNHEY, CDR2 SMNVEV (reference sequence). Unmatched junction bases numbered 10, after V lost 5 bases and J lost 13 bases. This CDR3 region has 14 residues. The CDR3 coding sequence is TGTGCCAGCAGTGCCCAGGGGGCGATTCCTCCCCTCCACTTT. It specifies CASSAQGAIPPLHF.

V gene TRBV10-2 combines with J gene TRBJ2-1; D might be TRBD2 (6 bases). CDR3 length: 15 amino acids. The V gene lost 8 bases and the J gene lost 1 base, with 15 bases spanning the gap. Germline V gene sequence: CDR1 WSHSY, CDR2 SAAADI. CDR3: CASRVEGRSYNEQFF. DNA for the CDR3: TGCGCCAGCCGGGTCGAGGGGAGGTCCTACAATGAGCAGTTCTTC.

In its sample, this clone was seen a few times. A read error may produce the germline difference seen at one junction end. This chain uses TRBV30 with TRBJ1-2, with D perhaps matching TRBD1 (6 bases). The germline V gene encodes CDR1 GTSNPN and CDR2 SVGIG (reference sequence). CDR3 length: 14 residues. CDR3 protein: CAWRKVKGTGSLFF. CDR3 nucleotide sequence: TGTGCCTGGAGAAAAGTTAAGGGTACAGGGTCCCTTTTCTTC.

The rearrangement links TRBV28 to TRBJ1-2; the D gene is possibly TRBD1 (5 bases). V lost 7 bases and J 5 bases, leaving 14 bases between the germline ends. The CDR3 consists of 13 residues. Germline assignment: CDR1 MDHEN and CDR2 SYDVKM. The CDR3 loop is CASNAGGGYGYTF. As DNA, the CDR3 is TGTGCCAGCAACGCTGGGGGGGGGTATGGCTACACCTTC.

The rearrangement links TRBV3-1 (or the pseudogene TRBV3-2) to TRBJ1-2, with TRBD1 identical over 8 bases. Germline V gives CDR1 LGHDT, CDR2 YNNKEL (reference sequence). This CDR3 has 19 residues. After removal of 0 bases from V and 1 base from J, the junction contained 13 bases not matched to a gene. The CDR3 here is CASSQDWHETGDDNYGYTF. As DNA, the CDR3 is TGTGCCAGCAGCCAAGATTGGCACGAGACAGGGGACGATAACTATGGCTACACCTTC.

The V and J genes are TRBV3-1 (or the pseudogene TRBV3-2) and TRBJ2-7; 10 bases align to TRBD1. J lost 3 bases, V lost 6 bases, and 5 bases had no gene match. The CDR3 sequence is 14 residues long. CDR1 and CDR2 (germline): LGHDT, YNNKEL (reference sequence). The CDR3 region is CASSRTGGGYEQYF. The CDR3 region has the DNA TGTGCCAGCAGTCGGACAGGGGGGGGCTACGAGCAGTACTTC.

The chain is built from TRBV19 and TRBJ1-6; TRBD1 is a possible D gene (6 bases). The CDR3 is 13 residues long. CDR1 and CDR2 from the germline V gene are LNHDA and SQIVND (reference sequence). The V gene lost 6 bases and the J gene lost 10 bases, with 13 bases spanning the gap. In DNA form, the CDR3 reads TGTGCCAGTAGACAGGGAGGAAACTCACCCCTCCACTTT. It is translated as CASRQGGNSPLHF.

This clone was picked up a small number of times. CDR3 amino acids: CASRKRQGVTGELFF. CDR3 DNA: TGTGCCAGTAGGAAGAGACAGGGGGTTACCGGGGAGCTGTTTTTT. The chain employs TRBV19 and TRBJ2-2, with TRBD1 matching 9 bases. The CDR3 has 15 amino acids. V lost 6 bases and J lost 5; bases outside the gene matches: 7. Germline CDR1 is LNHDA and CDR2 is SQIVND (reference sequence).

This chain joins TRBV18 and TRBJ1-6; maybe TRBD1 (6 bases). Trimming shortened V by 3 bases and J by 0 bases, and 15 bases separated the two germline ends. Per the germline V gene, CDR1 is KGHSH and CDR2 is LQKENI. The CDR3 covers 18 residues. The CDR3 DNA is TGTGCCAGCTCACCCCTACCAGACAGGAGCTCCTATAATTCACCCCTCCACTTT. It specifies CASSPLPDRSSYNSPLHF.

This chain joins TRBV7-9 and TRBJ1-2; tentative D call: TRBD1 (6 bases). This CDR3 has 14 amino acids. The V gene lost 5 bases and the J gene lost 7 bases, with 17 bases spanning the gap. CDR1 is SEHNR, CDR2 FQNEAQ, per germline (reference sequence). As DNA, the CDR3 is TGTGCCAGCAGCCCTACGGGGGGCCTCACTGGCTACACCTTC. This encodes CASSPTGGLTGYTF.

This clone was observed once. The genes are TRBV12-3 or TRBV12-4 and TRBJ2-5; 8 bases are a match to TRBD1. The CDR3 is 13 amino acids. V lost 7 bases, J lost 2 bases, and 3 bases stayed unmatched. CDR3 in amino acids: CASTTGGQETQYF. For the CDR3, the DNA is TGTGCCAGCACAACAGGGGGGCAAGAGACCCAGTACTTC.

This clone was seen only once. This sequence joins TRBV5-1 and TRBJ1-4, with 9 bases identical to TRBD1. This CDR3 has 17 residues. Losses at the gene ends were 0 bases for V and 4 bases for J; bases not matched to a gene: 7. The germline V gene has CDR1 SGHRS and CDR2 YFSETQ. Written as DNA, the CDR3 is TGCGCCAGCAGCTTGGGGACAGGGGAATCCTTTAATGAAAAACTGTTTTTT. The encoded protein is CASSLGTGESFNEKLFF.

V and J are TRBV28 and TRBJ1-2, with D tentatively TRBD1 (6 bases). The V gene's germline CDR1 is MDHEN and CDR2 SYDVKM. The CDR3 is made up of 14 amino acids. Trimming left V 8 bases short and J 8 bases short, with 21 bases between. CDR3 sequence: CASVRVGGPSGYTF. The CDR3 nucleotides read TGTGCCAGCGTCCGCGTAGGGGGGCCTAGCGGCTACACCTTC.

The rearrangement joins TRBV4-1 to TRBJ1-2; no clear D. This CDR3 contains 13 residues. Germline loops: CDR1 MGHRA, CDR2 YSYEKL. Deletions cut 0 bases from V and 9 bases from J, with 11 bases between. This chain's CDR3 is CASSQDNGLSYTF. Here the CDR3 DNA reads TGCGCCAGCAGCCAAGACAATGGGTTGAGCTACACCTTC.

The chain employs TRBV2 and TRBJ1-5; 8 positions match TRBD1. The germline CDR1 and CDR2 sequences are SNHLY and FYNNEI. This CDR3 has 15 amino acids. J lost 5 bases, V lost 2 bases, and 5 bases had no gene match. Here the CDR3 DNA reads TGTGCCAGCAGTGAATTGCAGGGGGCGTATCAGCCCCAGCATTTT. Translating it yields CASSELQGAYQPQHF.

The chain employs TRBV30 and TRBJ1-5; 8 bases map to TRBD1. The CDR3 consists of 15 residues. V lost 3 bases, J lost 2 bases, and 6 bases stayed unmatched. CDR1 is GTSNPN and CDR2 is SVGIG in the germline V gene (reference sequence). The CDR3 sequence: CAWRDRAGGNQPQHF. Here the CDR3 DNA reads TGTGCCTGGAGGGACAGGGCCGGGGGCAATCAGCCCCAGCATTTT.